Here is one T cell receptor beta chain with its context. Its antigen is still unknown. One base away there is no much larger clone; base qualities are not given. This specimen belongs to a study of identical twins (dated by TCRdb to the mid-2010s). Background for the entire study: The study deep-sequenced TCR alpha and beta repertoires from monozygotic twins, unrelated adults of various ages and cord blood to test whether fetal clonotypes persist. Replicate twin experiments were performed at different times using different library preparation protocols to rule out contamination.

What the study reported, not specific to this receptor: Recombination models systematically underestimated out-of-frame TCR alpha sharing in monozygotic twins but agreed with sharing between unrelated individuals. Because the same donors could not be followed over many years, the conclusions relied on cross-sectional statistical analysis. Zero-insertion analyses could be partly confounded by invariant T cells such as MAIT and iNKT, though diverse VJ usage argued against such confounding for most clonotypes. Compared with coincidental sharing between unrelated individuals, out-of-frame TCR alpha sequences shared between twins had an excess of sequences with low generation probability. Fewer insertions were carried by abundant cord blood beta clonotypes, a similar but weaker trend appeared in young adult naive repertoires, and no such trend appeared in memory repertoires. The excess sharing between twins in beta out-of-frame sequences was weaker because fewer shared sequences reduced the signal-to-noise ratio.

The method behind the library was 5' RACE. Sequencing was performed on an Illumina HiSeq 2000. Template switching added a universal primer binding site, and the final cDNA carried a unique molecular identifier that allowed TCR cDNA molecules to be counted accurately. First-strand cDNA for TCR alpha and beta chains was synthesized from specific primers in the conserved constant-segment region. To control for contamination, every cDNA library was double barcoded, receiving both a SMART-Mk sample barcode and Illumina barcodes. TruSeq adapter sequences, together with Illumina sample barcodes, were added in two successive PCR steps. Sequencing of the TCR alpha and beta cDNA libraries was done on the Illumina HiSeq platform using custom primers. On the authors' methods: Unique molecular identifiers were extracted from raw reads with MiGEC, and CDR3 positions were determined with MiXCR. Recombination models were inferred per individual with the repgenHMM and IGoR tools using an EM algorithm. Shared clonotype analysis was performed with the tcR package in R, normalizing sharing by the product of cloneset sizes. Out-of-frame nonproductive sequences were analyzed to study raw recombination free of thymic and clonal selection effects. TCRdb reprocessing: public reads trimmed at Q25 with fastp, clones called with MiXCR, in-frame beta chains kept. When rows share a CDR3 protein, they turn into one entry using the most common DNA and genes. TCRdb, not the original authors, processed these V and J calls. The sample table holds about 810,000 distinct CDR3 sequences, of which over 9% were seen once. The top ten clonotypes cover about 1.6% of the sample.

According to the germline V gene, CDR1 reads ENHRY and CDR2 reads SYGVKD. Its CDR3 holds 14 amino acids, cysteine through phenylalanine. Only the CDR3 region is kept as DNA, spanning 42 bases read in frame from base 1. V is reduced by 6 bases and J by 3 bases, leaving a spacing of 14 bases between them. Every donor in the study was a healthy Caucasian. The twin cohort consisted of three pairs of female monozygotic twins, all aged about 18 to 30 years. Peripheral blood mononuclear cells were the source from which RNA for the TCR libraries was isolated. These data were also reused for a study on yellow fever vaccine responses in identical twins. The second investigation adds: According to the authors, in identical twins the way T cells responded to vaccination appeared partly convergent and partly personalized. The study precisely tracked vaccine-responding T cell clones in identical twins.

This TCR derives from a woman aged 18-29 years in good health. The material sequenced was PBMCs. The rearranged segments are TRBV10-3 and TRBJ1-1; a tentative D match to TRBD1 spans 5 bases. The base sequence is TGTGCCATCAGCAGAACAGGTGGGGACACTGAAGCTTTCTTT. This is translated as CAISRTGGDTEAFF.